This T cell receptor beta chain was identified during a study of OX40 agonist ivuxolimab in advanced cancers. Study conclusions and caveats: Low clonal expansion, among the lowest seen, marked partial responders at 0.1-3.0 mg/kg.

Libraries were prepared by immunoSEQ multiplex PCR; TCRdb keeps only in-frame clonotypes and omits some of them. Of roughly 79,000 clones detected, approximately 81% appear once; the ten largest clones hold roughly a sixth. Germline lookup yields CDR1 SEHNR and CDR2 FQNEAQ (reference sequence). CDR3 size: 16 residues. The J segment lost 1 base and the V segment lost 5 bases, leaving 8 bases of the junction unmatched. As regards this clone: Its target is not known.

On cycle 4 day 1 and cycle 7 day 1, as well as at baseline, blood was sampled. J is TRBJ2-4 and V is TRBV7-9; 7 bases line up with TRBD1. This sequence originates from an adult with an advanced solid tumor such as melanoma, head and neck, liver or kidney cancer. The starting material was CD4+ or CD8+ T cells sorted from blood, obtained in a trial of the OX40 agonist ivuxolimab. The CDR3 region has the DNA TGTGCCAGCAGCCGACAGGGTGCGGCGGCCAAAAACATTCAGTACTTC. Translated, it gives CASSRQGAAAKNIQYF.